Following are 9 T cell receptor beta chains from one sample sequenced in a study of T cells in Graves' hyperthyroidism and ophthalmopathy. Amplification of TCR beta CDR3 regions was performed using RNA transcripts as template. Carried out on the TCR CDR3, a first-round RT-PCR used the HTBI primer set. TCRdb used MiXCR to reprocess the multiplex PCR reads, holding one entry per CDR3 protein. The sample records 530,000 or so distinct CDR3 sequences, 17% being singletons. Sequencing input: blood. The receptors derive from a woman aged 18-30 years with Graves' ophthalmopathy.

V gene TRBV6-1 combines with J gene TRBJ1-1; D is perhaps TRBD1 (6 bases). This CDR3 comprises 14 residues. The ends were cut back, 5 bases at V and 5 bases at J, with 15 bases in the middle. The germline V gene encodes CDR1 MNHNS and CDR2 SASEGT. The CDR3 here is CASSFLIGGTEAFF. CDR3 DNA sequence: TGTGCCAGCAGTTTTCTGATAGGGGGGACTGAAGCTTTCTTT.

In this sample, this clonotype turned up many times. The chain joins TRBV24-1 to TRBJ1-4, with unresolved D. Germline CDR1 is KGHDR and CDR2 is SFDVKD. Trimming removed 6 bases at V and 6 bases at J, with 10 bases between. The CDR3 runs to 13 residues. The CDR3 loop reads CATSSALDEKLFF. The DNA of the CDR3 is TGTGCCACCAGTTCCGCTCTGGATGAAAAACTGTTTTTT.

The CDR3 region is CASLGKTSGAQEQFF. CDR3 coding DNA: TGTGCCAGCTTAGGCAAGACTAGCGGAGCCCAGGAGCAGTTCTTC. V usage is TRBV12-3 or TRBV12-4 and J usage is TRBJ2-1; 9 bases line up with TRBD2. The J segment lost 10 bases and the V segment lost 8 bases, leaving 15 bases of the junction unmatched. The CDR3 covers 15 residues.

This chain connects TRBV29-1 to TRBJ1-5; no clear D gene. Germline values: CDR1 SQVTM, CDR2 ANQGSEA. Between the trimmed V and J ends, which lost 4 bases and 7 bases, there was a span of 14 bases. There are 13 residues in the CDR3. CDR3 loop: CSVGTEVEQPQHF. The CDR3 nucleotides read TGCAGCGTTGGTACAGAGGTCGAGCAGCCCCAGCATTTT.

This clonotype was counted at least ten times. Here the CDR3 reads CASSPPSGYGYTF. CDR3 in DNA: TGTGCCAGCTCACCGCCGTCCGGGTATGGCTACACCTTC. The V gene is TRBV18, the J gene TRBJ1-2, with D hard to call. The CDR3 has 13 amino acids. V lost 3 bases and J 5 bases, leaving 10 bases between the germline ends. The germline gives CDR1 KGHSH, CDR2 LQKENI.

This clonotype was recorded many times. The rearrangement links TRBV20-1 to TRBJ2-3; 8 bases are shared with TRBD2. The CDR3 loop spans 16 amino acids. J gave up 3 bases and V 2 bases, and 10 bases lay outside the gene matches. The germline gives CDR1 DFQATT, CDR2 SNEGSKA (reference sequence). In DNA, the CDR3 is TGCAGTGCTAGACCGTCGCTAGCGGGCAGAACAGATACGCAGTATTTT. Its translation: CSARPSLAGRTDTQYF.

This clonotype was found many times. The chain joins TRBV18 to TRBJ2-5; 8 bases map to TRBD1. J was trimmed by 6 bases and V by 1 base; bases with no gene match: 10. The CDR3 loop spans 16 amino acids. The germline V gene has CDR1 KGHSH and CDR2 LQKENI. CDR3 bases: TGTGCCAGCTCACCACAGCCAGGGGGCGACGGAAAGACCCAGTACTTC. Its protein product is CASSPQPGGDGKTQYF.

A few counts support this clonotype. The chain employs TRBV5-1 and TRBJ1-1; 7 bases map to TRBD1. The CDR3 spans 15 residues. J was trimmed by 5 bases and V by 0 bases; bases with no gene match: 7. Germline V gene sequence: CDR1 SGHRS, CDR2 YFSETQ. The CDR3 protein is CASSLDGRGFTEAFF. The DNA for the CDR3 is TGCGCCAGCAGCTTGGATGGCAGGGGGTTTACTGAAGCTTTCTTT.

The sample holds many counts of this clonotype. The chain has TRBV7-2 and TRBJ2-1, with D hard to call. Trimming left V 5 bases short and J 9 bases short, with 11 bases between. Per germline, CDR1 SGHTA and CDR2 FQGNSA. The CDR3 extends over 12 amino acids. CDR3 sequence reads: CASSAPASEQFF. The CDR3, as DNA: TGTGCCAGCAGCGCCCCGGCGAGTGAGCAGTTCTTC.